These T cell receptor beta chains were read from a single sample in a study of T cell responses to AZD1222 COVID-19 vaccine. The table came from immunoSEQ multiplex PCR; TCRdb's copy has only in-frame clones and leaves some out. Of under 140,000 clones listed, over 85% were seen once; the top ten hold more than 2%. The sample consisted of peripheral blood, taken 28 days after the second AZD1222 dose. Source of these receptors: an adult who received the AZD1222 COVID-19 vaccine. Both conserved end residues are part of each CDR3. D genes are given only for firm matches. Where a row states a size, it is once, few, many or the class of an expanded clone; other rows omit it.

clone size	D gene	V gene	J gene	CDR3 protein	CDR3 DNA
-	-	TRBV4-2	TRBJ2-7	CASSQEYEQYF	TGTGCCAGCAGCCAAGAGTACGAGCAGTACTTC
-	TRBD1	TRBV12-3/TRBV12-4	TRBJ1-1	CASSFQGATEAFF	TGTGCCAGCAGTTTCCAGGGGGCGACTGAAGCTTTCTTT
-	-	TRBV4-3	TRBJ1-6	CASSQAQGHESPLHF	TGCGCCAGCAGCCAAGCACAGGGCCACGAATCACCCCTCCACTTT
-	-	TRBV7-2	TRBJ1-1	CASSSQARTVEAFF	TGTGCCAGCAGCTCTCAGGCCCGGACAGTTGAAGCTTTCTTT
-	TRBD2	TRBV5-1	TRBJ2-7	CASSLAQGSGAVSSYEQYF	TGCGCCAGCAGCTTGGCCCAGGGTAGCGGGGCCGTCAGCTCCTACGAGCAGTACTTC
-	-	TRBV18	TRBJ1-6	CASSPAGAYNSPLHF	TGTGCCAGCTCACCAGCAGGGGCGTATAATTCACCCCTCCACTTT
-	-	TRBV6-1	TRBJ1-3	CASSDTPGRTGNTIYF	TGTGCCAGCAGTGACACGCCCGGGCGAACTGGAAACACCATATATTTT
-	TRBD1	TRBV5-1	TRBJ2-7	CASSLQGATYEQYF	TGCGCCAGCAGTTTACAGGGGGCAACCTACGAGCAGTACTTC
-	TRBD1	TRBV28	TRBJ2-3	CASSLRYLRDRVGLGTDTQYF	TGTGCCAGCAGTTTACGATATCTTCGGGACAGGGTGGGTTTAGGGACAGATACGCAGTATTTT
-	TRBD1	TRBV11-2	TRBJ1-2	CASSGQDYGYTF	TGTGCCAGCTCGGGACAGGACTATGGCTACACCTTC
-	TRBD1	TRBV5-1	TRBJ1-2	CASSPPGQGTYGYTF	TGCGCCAGCAGCCCCCCGGGACAGGGAACCTATGGCTACACCTTC
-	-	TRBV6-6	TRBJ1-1	CASRDTGYPEAFF	TGTGCCAGCAGGGACACAGGTTACCCTGAAGCTTTCTTT
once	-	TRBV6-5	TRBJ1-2	CASRGLLNYGYTF	TGTGCCAGCAGGGGACTCCTAAACTATGGCTACACCTTC
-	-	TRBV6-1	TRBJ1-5	CASSPGSNQPQHF	TGTGCCAGCAGCCCAGGGAGCAATCAGCCCCAGCATTTT
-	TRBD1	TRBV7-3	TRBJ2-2	CASSHGQGPGTGELFF	TGTGCCAGCAGCCACGGACAGGGGCCGGGCACCGGGGAGCTGTTTTTT
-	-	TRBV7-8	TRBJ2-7	CASSLDLTYEQYF	TGTGCCAGCAGCTTAGACCTAACCTACGAGCAGTACTTC
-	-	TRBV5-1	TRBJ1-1	CASSLVQANTEAFF	TGCGCCAGCAGCTTGGTGCAGGCGAACACTGAAGCTTTCTTT
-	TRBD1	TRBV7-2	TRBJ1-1	CASSPPRGTGSTEAFF	TGTGCCAGCAGCCCTCCGCGTGGGACAGGGAGCACTGAAGCTTTCTTT
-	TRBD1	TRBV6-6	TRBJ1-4	CASRSSGTGQEKLFF	TGTGCCAGCAGGTCCTCCGGGACAGGCCAGGAAAAACTGTTTTTT
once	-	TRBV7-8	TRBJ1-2	CASSSPLDTLNYGYTF	TGTGCCAGCAGCTCACCACTCGACACCTTGAACTATGGCTACACCTTC
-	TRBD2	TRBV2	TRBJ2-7	CASSSLAGGPYEQYF	TGTGCCAGCAGCTCCCTAGCGGGGGGACCCTACGAGCAGTACTTC
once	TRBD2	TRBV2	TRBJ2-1	CASNQLAGVNEQFF	TGTGCCAGCAATCAGCTAGCGGGGGTCAATGAGCAGTTCTTC
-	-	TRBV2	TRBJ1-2	CASLVGRSLNYGYTF	TGTGCCAGCTTAGTGGGACGCTCCCTTAACTATGGCTACACCTTC
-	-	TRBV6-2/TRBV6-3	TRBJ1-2	CASSWTYGYTF	TGTGCCAGCAGTTGGACCTATGGCTACACCTTC
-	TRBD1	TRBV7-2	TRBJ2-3	CASGGTGVATDTQYF	TGTGCCAGCGGCGGGACAGGGGTCGCCACAGATACGCAGTATTTT
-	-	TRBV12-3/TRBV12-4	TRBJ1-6	CASSLGWTSPLHF	TGTGCCAGCAGTCTTGGCTGGACCTCACCCCTCCACTTT
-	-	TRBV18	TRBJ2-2	CASSPHRQDPTGELFF	TGTGCCAGCTCACCACATCGGCAGGATCCCACCGGGGAGCTGTTTTTT
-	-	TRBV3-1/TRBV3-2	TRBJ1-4	CASSQEGAEKLFF	TGTGCCAGCAGCCAAGAGGGGGCAGAAAAACTGTTTTTT
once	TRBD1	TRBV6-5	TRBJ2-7	CASRRDRGYEQYF	TGTGCCAGCAGACGGGACAGGGGGTACGAGCAGTACTTC
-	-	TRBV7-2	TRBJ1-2	CASSFVSPGHGYTF	TGTGCCAGCAGCTTTGTCAGCCCCGGGCATGGCTACACCTTC
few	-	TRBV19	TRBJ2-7	CASSDDSESEQYF	TGTGCCAGTAGTGATGACAGCGAAAGCGAGCAGTACTTC
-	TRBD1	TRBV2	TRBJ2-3	CAIPTGAEDTQYF	TGTGCCATACCGACAGGGGCAGAAGATACGCAGTATTTT